The 19 T cell receptor beta chains below all came from one sample that was sequenced in a study of blood T cell repertoires in COVID-19. The protocol was immunoSEQ multiplex PCR, while the TCRdb copy is restricted to in-frame clones and leaves out a portion. The repertoire holds some 150,000 clones, with roughly four fifths as singletons. The sample consisted of peripheral blood. These receptors all stem from a human donor with acute or convalescent COVID-19. The donor label of this sample is uncertain.

The rearrangement joins TRBV7-6 to TRBJ2-3, with 12 bases aligning to TRBD2. CDR1 and CDR2 (germline): SGHVS, FNYEAQ. There are 20 residues in the CDR3. J was trimmed by 4 bases and V by 0 bases; bases with no gene match: 14. Here the CDR3 DNA reads TGTGCCAGCAGCTTAGCACTTGACAGGGCAACTAGCGGGAGGCCAGATACGCAGTATTTT. Translating gives CASSLALDRATSGRPDTQYF.

This clone occurred once. The chain links TRBV5-8 to TRBJ2-5; maybe TRBD2 (6 bases). Germline V gene sequence: CDR1 SGHTS, CDR2 YDEGEE. V shed 4 bases and J shed 4 bases, with 20 bases lying between them. This CDR3 spans 16 amino acids. CDR3 in amino acids: CASSPTGTLRGETQYF. As DNA, the CDR3 is TGTGCCAGCAGCCCTACGGGGACTCTTCGCGGAGAGACCCAGTACTTC.

The chain recombines TRBV30 with TRBJ2-1; D call uncertain. Deletions cut 8 bases from V and 1 base from J, with 15 bases between. CDR3 length equals 14 residues. Germline V gives CDR1 GTSNPN, CDR2 SVGIG (reference sequence). CDR3 in DNA: TGTGCCGATAAGCCTCCCGGGTCCTACAATGAGCAGTTCTTC. It specifies CADKPPGSYNEQFF.

A few counts support this clone. The rearrangement uses TRBV5-5 and TRBJ2-7, with TRBD1 identical over 7 bases. Trimming cost V 2 bases and J 3 bases; bases outside gene matches: 5. Germline CDR1 is SGHKS and CDR2 is YYEKEE (reference sequence). The CDR3 is 14 amino acids. The CDR3 DNA reads TGTGCCAGCAGCTTAAGGGGACAGCACTACGAGCAGTACTTC. Translating it yields CASSLRGQHYEQYF.

The chain links TRBV9 to TRBJ2-7, with 8 bases identical to TRBD2. Trimming took 3 bases from V and 0 from J; bases not matched to a gene: 8. The germline gives CDR1 SGDLS, CDR2 YYNGEE. This CDR3 contains 16 residues. The CDR3, as DNA: TGTGCCAGCAGCGAGGGTAGCGGGGCTCTCTCCTACGAGCAGTACTTC. It yields the protein CASSEGSGALSYEQYF.

The table lists this clone with a count of one. This rearrangement joins TRBV18 to TRBJ1-2; the D is unclear. V was clipped by 3 bases and J by 7 bases, with 18 bases between them. Germline CDR1 and CDR2: KGHSH and LQKENI. The CDR3 totals 15 residues. CDR3 sequence reads: CASSPAGSGSAGYTF. The CDR3 DNA follows: TGTGCCAGCTCACCGGCGGGCAGCGGGTCGGCTGGCTACACCTTC. The full variable domain, its missing parts supplied by reference TRBV18 and TRBJ1-2, is NAGVMQNPRHLVRRRGQEARLRCSPMKGHSHVYWYRQLPEEGLKFMVYLQKENIIDESGMPKERFSAEFPKEGPSILRIQQVVRGDSAAYFCASSPAGSGSAGYTFGSGTRLTVV.

This clone was seen a handful of times. The gene calls are TRBV7-6 and TRBJ1-1; 11 positions agree with TRBD1. The CDR3 loop spans 15 amino acids. Germline CDR1 reads SGHVS; CDR2 reads FNYEAQ. V lost 2 bases and J lost 3; bases outside the gene matches: 2. CDR3 loop: CASSLKGQGDTEAFF. Here the CDR3 DNA reads TGTGCCAGCAGCTTAAAGGGACAGGGGGACACTGAAGCTTTCTTT.

The V gene is TRBV30, the J gene TRBJ2-1, with 7 bases that match TRBD2. The CDR3 is 13 amino acids. Germline loops: CDR1 GTSNPN, CDR2 SVGIG (reference sequence). The ends lost 4 bases at V and 2 bases at J; junction bases unmatched: 2. The CDR3 bases are TGTGCCTGGAAAGCGGGAACCTACAATGAGCAGTTCTTC. Translating it yields CAWKAGTYNEQFF.

This clone came up once. This rearrangement joins TRBV9 to TRBJ2-1, with D uncertain. The CDR3 covers 13 residues. The germline V and J ends were trimmed by 3 bases and 3 bases, with 7 bases remaining between them. The germline V gene encodes CDR1 SGDLS and CDR2 YYNGEE. The CDR3 spells CASSGQIYNEQFF. CDR3 in DNA: TGTGCCAGCAGCGGCCAGATCTACAATGAGCAGTTCTTC.

V gene TRBV3-1 (or the pseudogene TRBV3-2) combines with J gene TRBJ2-1; D is possibly TRBD2 (7 bases). Deletions cut 8 bases from V and 9 bases from J, with 20 bases between. The germline CDR1 and CDR2 sequences are LGHDT and YNNKEL (reference sequence). This CDR3 is 14 amino acids long. This CDR3 reads CASSHGWEGGEQFF. For the CDR3, the DNA is TGTGCCAGCTCTCACGGCTGGGAGGGGGGTGAGCAGTTCTTC.

This clone came up many times. J is TRBJ2-5 and V is TRBV7-2; D gene uncertain. This CDR3 contains 13 residues. Trimming stripped 2 bases from V and 0 bases from J, with 4 bases between. CDR1 SGHTA and CDR2 FQGNSA come from the germline V gene. The CDR3, as DNA: TGTGCCAGCAGCTTATCTTACCAAGAGACCCAGTACTTC. Translated: CASSLSYQETQYF.

The V and J genes are TRBV9 and TRBJ1-1; the D is unclear. Looked up from germline, CDR1 is SGDLS and CDR2 is YYNGEE. CDR3 length: 13 residues. Trimming removed 1 base from V and 1 base from J, with 5 bases in between. Here the CDR3 reads CASSVSWNTEAFF. CDR3 sequence (DNA): TGTGCCAGCAGCGTAAGCTGGAACACTGAAGCTTTCTTT.

V usage is TRBV2 and J usage is TRBJ1-1; 11 bases align to TRBD1. V trimming: 6 bases; J trimming: 4 bases; junction bases outside the gene matches: 4. This CDR3 comprises 14 residues. In germline, CDR1 is SNHLY, CDR2 FYNNEI. CDR3 sequence (DNA): TGTGCCAGCAGCTACGGGACAGGGGGCACTGAAGCTTTCTTT. Protein sequence: CASSYGTGGTEAFF.

The J gene is TRBJ2-7, the V gene TRBV18; the D gene is possibly TRBD1 (5 bases). The CDR3 contains 15 residues. The germline V gene has CDR1 KGHSH and CDR2 LQKENI. V was pared by 5 bases and J by 0 bases, with 14 bases between. The CDR3 sequence: CASSAQGTSSYEQYF. DNA of the CDR3: TGTGCCAGCTCAGCCCAGGGAACCAGCTCCTACGAGCAGTACTTC. Using reference TRBV18 and TRBJ2-7 for the parts outside the CDR3, the full variable domain is NAGVMQNPRHLVRRRGQEARLRCSPMKGHSHVYWYRQLPEEGLKFMVYLQKENIIDESGMPKERFSAEFPKEGPSILRIQQVVRGDSAAYFCASSAQGTSSYEQYFGPGTRLTVT.

The rearrangement uses TRBV28 and TRBJ1-1; D is unresolved. V lost 2 bases to trimming and J lost 3 bases, with 13 bases between them. Germline lookup yields CDR1 MDHEN and CDR2 SYDVKM. This CDR3 contains 15 residues. CDR3 in amino acids: CASSLRAWEYTEAFF. The DNA of the CDR3 is TGTGCCAGCAGTTTAAGAGCCTGGGAGTACACTGAAGCTTTCTTT.

The J gene is TRBJ2-5, the V gene TRBV9, with D perhaps TRBD1 (7 bases). The V end was cut by 4 bases, the J end by 3 bases, with 19 bases between. This CDR3 is 16 amino acids long. Per germline, CDR1 SGDLS and CDR2 YYNGEE. CDR3 amino acids: CASSMGVGGGKETQYF. The CDR3 region has the DNA TGTGCCAGCAGCATGGGCGTAGGGGGCGGGAAAGAGACCCAGTACTTC.

Note on this clone: Other DNA sequences of this sample code for an identical CDR3. This chain uses TRBV7-9 with TRBJ2-3, with unresolved D. The CDR3 consists of 14 residues. The germline V and J ends were trimmed by 0 bases and 6 bases, with 10 bases remaining between them. Germline V CDR1 and CDR2: SEHNR, FQNEAQ (reference sequence). In DNA, the CDR3 is TGTGCCAGCAGCTTAGCTGGGCTTGCGGATACGCAGTATTTT. This sequence encodes CASSLAGLADTQYF.

The chain uses TRBV3-1 (or the pseudogene TRBV3-2) and TRBJ2-2; 11 bases fit TRBD1. Unmatched junction bases numbered 17, after V lost 1 base and J lost 4 bases. The CDR3 totals 21 residues. CDR1 LGHDT and CDR2 YNNKEL come from the germline V gene (reference sequence). CDR3 DNA: TGTGCCAGCAGCCAAGTGAGGGGCGTACACACGGACAGGGGGCTCACCGGGGAGCTGTTTTTT. Its protein is CASSQVRGVHTDRGLTGELFF.

V usage is TRBV20-1 and J usage is TRBJ1-5; D call uncertain. The CDR3 runs to 11 residues. The germline V and J ends were trimmed by 6 bases and 4 bases, with 7 bases remaining between them. In germline, CDR1 is DFQATT, CDR2 SNEGSKA (reference sequence). The CDR3 nucleotides are TGCAGTGCAAAAGAGAATCAGCCCCAGCATTTT. As protein: CSAKENQPQHF.